Included here is one TCR beta chain sequence, with context. As yet, its antigen is unknown. This sample was taken from a study of T-cell reconstitution after alpha-beta-depleted transplantation in children. Study conclusions and caveats: T-cell counts and diversity at one year post-transplant came mainly from newly produced T cells. Two months or so post-transplant, alpha-beta T cells reportedly derived from several hundred expanded graft clones.

CDR3 length: 14 amino acids. V lost 4 bases and J 7 bases, leaving 16 bases between the germline ends. From germline, CDR1 is MNHEY and CDR2 SVGAGI. For TCRbeta, the library was prepared with unique molecular identifiers. TCRdb re-called the PCR reads through MiXCR, storing one row per CDR3 protein. The sample consists of about 440,000 distinct CDR3 sequences, approximately 42% of them appearing once. The sequence derives from a girl aged 2 to 10 with aplastic anemia, due to receive a stem cell transplant. Material: PBMCs, obtained before TCRalphabeta/CD19-depleted stem cell transplant. The V call is TRBV6-5, the J call TRBJ1-2; D possibly corresponds to TRBD1 (5 bases). Here the CDR3 reads CASSSSGTVGGYTF. Here the CDR3 DNA reads TGTGCCAGCAGTTCATCTGGGACCGTGGGTGGCTACACCTTC.